The rows below give T cell receptor beta chains drawn from one sample of a study of beta chain features in type 1 diabetes. Using immunoSEQ multiplex PCR, the repertoire was profiled, and TCRdb retains in-frame clones only, with some absent. The table has 150,000 to 190,000 clones, around 8% seen once; the top ten hold around 0.65%. The sequenced sample was central memory CD4+ T cells from blood. The receptors derive from a man between 18 and 29 years old in good health. CDR3s include the opening cysteine and the closing phenylalanine or tryptophan. The order of the fields is J gene, D gene, clone size, V gene, CDR3 protein, CDR3 DNA. D genes are given only for firm matches. Expanded clones are given a class, and other clones once, few, many or no size at all.

>TRBJ2-5|TRBD2|many|TRBV23-1
CASSQSERGVRQETQYF
TGCGCCAGCAGTCAATCGGAGCGGGGGGTGAGACAAGAGACCCAGTACTTC
>TRBJ2-5|TRBD2|few|TRBV28
CASSSPTAGGETQYF
TGTGCCAGCAGTTCACCCACAGCCGGGGGGGAGACCCAGTACTTC
>TRBJ1-2|TRBD1|-|TRBV28
CASRPTGGDYGYTF
TGTGCCAGCAGGCCTACAGGGGGGGATTATGGCTACACCTTC
>TRBJ2-2|TRBD1|-|TRBV11-2
CASSPNQGATNTGELFF
TGTGCCAGCAGCCCGAACCAGGGGGCTACTAACACCGGGGAGCTGTTTTTT
>TRBJ2-2|-|few|TRBV7-9
CASSLDNAGELFF
TGTGCCAGCAGCTTAGATAATGCCGGGGAGCTGTTTTTT
>TRBJ1-2|TRBD1|few|TRBV15
CATSPGGFDYGYTF
TGTGCCACCAGCCCAGGGGGCTTTGACTATGGCTACACCTTC
>TRBJ2-2|TRBD1|-|TRBV4-1
CASSQRTGQNTGELFF
TGCGCCAGCAGCCAACGGACAGGGCAGAACACCGGGGAGCTGTTTTTT
>TRBJ1-2|-|-|TRBV7-8
CASSLSGEDYGYTF
TGTGCCAGCAGCTTATCCGGGGAGGACTATGGCTACACCTTC
>TRBJ2-3|-|few|TRBV2
CASSPGGEARTQYF
TGTGCCAGCAGTCCCGGGGGAGAGGCCCGCACGCAGTATTTT
>TRBJ2-7|TRBD2|many|TRBV7-9
CASSLVLAGGHEQYF
TGTGCCAGCAGCTTAGTCCTAGCGGGAGGCCACGAGCAGTACTTC
>TRBJ2-3|-|-|TRBV7-3
CASSLNPGTSTDTQYF
TGTGCCAGCAGCTTAAACCCGGGGACTAGCACAGATACGCAGTATTTT
>TRBJ2-7|-|few|TRBV28
CASTTQVMGYEQYF
TGTGCCAGTACCACACAGGTAATGGGATACGAGCAGTACTTC
>TRBJ2-7|TRBD1|few|TRBV5-1
CASSLGDRAVQYF
TGCGCCAGCAGCTTAGGGGACAGGGCGGTGCAGTACTTC
>TRBJ2-5|TRBD2|many|TRBV7-7
CASSLLAGGGETQYF
TGTGCTAGCAGCTTACTAGCGGGAGGTGGAGAGACCCAGTACTTC
>TRBJ1-1|-|few|TRBV29-1
CSAPNRANTEAFF
TGCAGCGCCCCTAACAGGGCGAACACTGAAGCTTTCTTT
>TRBJ2-6|TRBD1|few|TRBV7-2
CASSQVLTGAGANVLTF
TGTGCCAGCAGCCAAGTCCTTACAGGGGCTGGGGCCAACGTCCTGACTTTC
>TRBJ2-3|-|-|TRBV6-5
CASSPHTGTDTQYF
TGTGCCAGCAGTCCCCATACAGGCACAGATACGCAGTATTTT
>TRBJ2-6|-|few|TRBV6-1
CASSEQGANVLTF
TGTGCCAGCAGTGAACAGGGGGCCAACGTCCTGACTTTC
>TRBJ2-5|-|-|TRBV10-3
CASSYSQAGMEAQYF
TGTGCCAGCAGTTACTCGCAAGCGGGCATGGAGGCCCAGTACTTC
>TRBJ2-7|TRBD2|few|TRBV18
CASSPAGTRGEQYF
TGTGCCAGCTCACCTGCCGGGACTAGGGGTGAGCAGTACTTC
>TRBJ1-1|-|few|TRBV9
CASSRGRGTEAFF
TGTGCCAGCAGCCGTGGAAGGGGGACTGAAGCTTTCTTT
>TRBJ2-3|-|few|TRBV4-1
CASSQDIRGNLGSTDTQYF
TGCGCCAGCAGCCAAGATATACGGGGAAACTTGGGAAGCACAGATACGCAGTATTTT
>TRBJ2-7|-|few|TRBV5-4
CASSPLGQREQYF
TGTGCCAGCAGCCCTCTCGGACAACGAGAGCAGTACTTC
>TRBJ1-1|-|-|TRBV5-4
CASSLQGWDTEAFF
TGTGCCAGCAGCTTGCAGGGGTGGGACACTGAAGCTTTCTTT
>TRBJ2-5|TRBD1|-|TRBV30
CAWGRGRAETQYF
TGTGCCTGGGGCAGGGGGCGCGCGGAGACCCAGTACTTC
>TRBJ2-3|-|-|TRBV9
CASSVGLSDTQYF
TGTGCCAGCAGCGTAGGACTATCCGATACGCAGTATTTT
>TRBJ2-1|TRBD1|few|TRBV7-2
CASSQSGQFRISLF
TGTGCCAGCAGCCAGTCGGGACAGTTCCGAATTAGTCTCTTC
>TRBJ1-1|TRBD1|few|TRBV7-9
CASRPGQGANLNTEAFF
TGTGCCAGCAGACCAGGACAGGGTGCAAATTTGAACACTGAAGCTTTCTTT
>TRBJ2-5|-|-|TRBV7-2
CASSLANYDLEENF
TGTGCCAGCAGCTTAGCTAACTATGATTTAGAGGAAAACTTC
>TRBJ2-1|TRBD1|few|TRBV30
CAWQGDRGWDEQFF
TGTGCCTGGCAGGGGGACAGGGGTTGGGATGAGCAGTTCTTC
>TRBJ1-5|TRBD1|few|TRBV10-3
CAISEQGARQPQHF
TGTGCCATCAGTGAGCAGGGGGCACGTCAGCCCCAGCATTTT
>TRBJ2-5|TRBD2|many|TRBV29-1
CSVDPRAGREETQYF
TGCAGCGTTGACCCTCGAGCAGGGAGGGAGGAGACCCAGTACTTC
>TRBJ2-7|-|-|TRBV27
CASSGRAGLAAYEQYF
TGTGCCAGCAGCGGACGGGCGGGATTAGCTGCCTACGAGCAGTACTTC
>TRBJ1-5|-|-|TRBV18
CASSADRGQPQHF
TGTGCCAGCTCCGCGGACAGAGGTCAGCCCCAGCATTTT
>TRBJ2-2|-|many|TRBV29-1
CSVSVLDTGELFF
TGCAGCGTTTCGGTTCTCGACACCGGGGAGCTGTTTTTT
>TRBJ1-5|-|-|TRBV7-2
CASSLLSGGGNQPQHF
TGTGCCAGCAGCTTATTATCGGGGGGCGGCAATCAGCCCCAGCATTTT
>TRBJ1-1|-|few|TRBV18
CASSPPLTGNTEAFF
TGTGCCAGCTCACCGCCCCTTACAGGGAACACTGAAGCTTTCTTT
>TRBJ1-2|TRBD1|-|TRBV6-4
CASSAEGQGIFGYTF
TGTGCCAGCAGTGCCGAGGGACAGGGTATTTTTGGCTACACCTTC
>TRBJ1-5|TRBD1|-|TRBV2
CAGRQGNGNQPQHF
TGTGCCGGGAGACAGGGTAACGGCAATCAGCCCCAGCATTTT
>TRBJ1-2|TRBD1|-|TRBV30
CAGTVTNYGYTF
TGTGCCGGGACAGTTACTAACTATGGCTACACCTTC
>TRBJ1-5|-|-|TRBV7-2
CASSNRQVHSNQPQHF
TGTGCCAGCAGCAACAGACAGGTCCATAGCAATCAGCCCCAGCATTTT
>TRBJ2-1|-|few|TRBV4-2
CASSLRASALYNEQFF
TGTGCCAGCAGCCTTCGAGCTAGCGCCCTATACAATGAGCAGTTCTTC
>TRBJ2-5|-|many|TRBV21-1
CASLAGTGAETQYF
TGTGCCAGCCTTGCCGGGACAGGGGCAGAGACCCAGTACTTC
>TRBJ1-2|-|-|TRBV28
CASKPGGRANYGYTF
TGTGCCAGCAAACCCGGAGGACGGGCGAACTATGGCTACACCTTC
>TRBJ2-3|-|-|TRBV10-3
CAISEGTGDTQYF
TGTGCCATCAGTGAGGGTACAGGTGATACGCAGTATTTT
>TRBJ2-1|TRBD2|few|TRBV19
CASSIGPGTSGRNEQFF
TGTGCCAGTAGTATAGGTCCCGGGACTAGCGGGAGGAATGAGCAGTTCTTC
>TRBJ1-1|TRBD1|-|TRBV19
CASSIEGGGVNTEAFF
TGTGCCAGTAGTATCGAAGGGGGCGGGGTGAACACTGAAGCTTTCTTT
>TRBJ1-1|-|-|TRBV6-4
CASSEATDTEAFF
TGTGCCAGCAGTGAGGCTACAGATACTGAAGCTTTCTTT
>TRBJ1-5|-|few|TRBV28
CASSQGMSYQPQHF
TGTGCCAGCAGTCAGGGGATGAGCTATCAGCCCCAGCATTTT
>TRBJ2-3|TRBD2|few|TRBV4-3
CASSQGQRGRTDTQYF
TGCGCCAGCAGCCAGGGCCAGCGGGGCCGCACAGATACGCAGTATTTT
>TRBJ1-2|-|-|TRBV28
CASSLAYGYTF
TGTGCCAGCAGTTTGGCCTATGGCTACACCTTC
>TRBJ2-7|TRBD1|few|TRBV30
CAWDPGQGYEQYF
TGTGCCTGGGATCCGGGACAGGGCTACGAGCAGTACTTC
>TRBJ2-1|TRBD1|-|TRBV5-1
CASSWRTGGPNEQFF
TGCGCCAGCAGCTGGCGGACAGGGGGCCCCAATGAGCAGTTCTTC
>TRBJ1-1|-|-|TRBV29-1
CSARSGGNTEAFF
TGCAGCGCCCGATCGGGGGGGAACACTGAAGCTTTCTTT
>TRBJ2-7|TRBD2|-|TRBV28
CASRVAGAYEQYF
TGTGCCAGCAGAGTAGCGGGAGCCTACGAGCAGTACTTC
>TRBJ2-5|TRBD2|many|TRBV7-2
CASSFASGGPEETQYF
TGTGCCAGCAGCTTCGCTAGCGGGGGCCCCGAGGAGACCCAGTACTTC
>TRBJ2-5|-|-|TRBV7-2
CASSLTRGGPRETQYF
TGTGCCAGCAGCTTAACGAGGGGGGGCCCGCGAGAGACCCAGTACTTC
>TRBJ2-7|-|few|TRBV27
CASRPTERVTYEQYF
TGTGCCAGCAGGCCCACGGAGCGAGTTACCTACGAGCAGTACTTC